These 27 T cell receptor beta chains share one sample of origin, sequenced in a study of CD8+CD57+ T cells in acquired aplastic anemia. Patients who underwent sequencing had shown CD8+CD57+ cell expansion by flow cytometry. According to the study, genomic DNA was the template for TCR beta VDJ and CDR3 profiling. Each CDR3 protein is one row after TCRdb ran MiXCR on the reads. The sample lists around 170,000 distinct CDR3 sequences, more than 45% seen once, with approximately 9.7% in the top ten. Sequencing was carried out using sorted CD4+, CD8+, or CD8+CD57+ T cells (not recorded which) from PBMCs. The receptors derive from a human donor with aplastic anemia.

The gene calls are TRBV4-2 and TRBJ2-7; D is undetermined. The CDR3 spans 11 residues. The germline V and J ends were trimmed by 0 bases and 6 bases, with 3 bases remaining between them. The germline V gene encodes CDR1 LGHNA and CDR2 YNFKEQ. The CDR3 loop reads CASSQELEQYF. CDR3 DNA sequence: TGTGCCAGCAGCCAAGAGCTCGAGCAGTACTTC.

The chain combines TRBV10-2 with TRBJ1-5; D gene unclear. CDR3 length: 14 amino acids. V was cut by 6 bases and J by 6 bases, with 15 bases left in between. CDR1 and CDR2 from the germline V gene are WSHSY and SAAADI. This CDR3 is CASRGLSMSQPQHF. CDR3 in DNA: TGCGCCAGCAGGGGCTTGTCTATGAGTCAGCCCCAGCATTTT.

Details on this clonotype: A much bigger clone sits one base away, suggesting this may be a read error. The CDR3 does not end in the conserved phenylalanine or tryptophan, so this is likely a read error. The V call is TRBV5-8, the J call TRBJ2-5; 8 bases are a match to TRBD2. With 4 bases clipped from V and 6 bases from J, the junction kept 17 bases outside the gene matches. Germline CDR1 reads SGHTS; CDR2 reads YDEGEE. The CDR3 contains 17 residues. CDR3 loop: CASSPLRGLAGGQTQYL. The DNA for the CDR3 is TGTGCCAGCAGCCCCCTCCGAGGGCTAGCGGGCGGGCAGACCCAGTACCTC.

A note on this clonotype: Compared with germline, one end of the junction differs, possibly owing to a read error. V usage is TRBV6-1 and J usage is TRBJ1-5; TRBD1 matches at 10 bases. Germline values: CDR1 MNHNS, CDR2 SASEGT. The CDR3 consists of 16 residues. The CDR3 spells CAGSRTGGNSNQPQHF. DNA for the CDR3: TGTGCCGGCAGTAGGACAGGGGGGAATAGCAATCAGCCCCAGCATTTT.

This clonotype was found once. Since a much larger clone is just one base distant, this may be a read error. The CDR3 DNA sequence: TGCGCCAGCAGCTCGAACATGGGGCAGGAAAAACTGTTTTTT. Protein sequence: CASSSNMGQEKLFF. The chain has TRBV5-1 and TRBJ1-4; possibly TRBD1 for D (5 bases). V was trimmed by 3 bases and J by 8 bases, leaving 14 bases between them. This CDR3 is built from 14 residues. Germline values: CDR1 SGHRS, CDR2 YFSETQ.

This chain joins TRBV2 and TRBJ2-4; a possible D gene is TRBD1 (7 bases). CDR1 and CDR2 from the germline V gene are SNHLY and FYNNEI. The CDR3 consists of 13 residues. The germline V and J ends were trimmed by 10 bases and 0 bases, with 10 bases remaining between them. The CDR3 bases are TGTGCCACAGGGGGGACAGCCAAAAACATTCAGTACTTC. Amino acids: CATGGTAKNIQYF.

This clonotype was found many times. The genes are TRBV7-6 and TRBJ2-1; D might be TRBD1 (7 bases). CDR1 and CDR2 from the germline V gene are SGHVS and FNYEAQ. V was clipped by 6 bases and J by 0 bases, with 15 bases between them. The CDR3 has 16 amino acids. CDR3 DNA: TGTGCCAGCAGTCTAGGGGGCGGGACCTCCTACAATGAGCAGTTCTTC. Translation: CASSLGGGTSYNEQFF.

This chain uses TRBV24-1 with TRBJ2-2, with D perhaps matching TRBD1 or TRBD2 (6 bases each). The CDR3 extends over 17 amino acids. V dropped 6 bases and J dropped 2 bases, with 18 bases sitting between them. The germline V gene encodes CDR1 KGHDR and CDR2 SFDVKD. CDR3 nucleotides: TGTGCCACCAGTACCAGCGGAGGGGGAAAAAACACCGGGGAGCTGTTTTTT. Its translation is CATSTSGGGKNTGELFF.

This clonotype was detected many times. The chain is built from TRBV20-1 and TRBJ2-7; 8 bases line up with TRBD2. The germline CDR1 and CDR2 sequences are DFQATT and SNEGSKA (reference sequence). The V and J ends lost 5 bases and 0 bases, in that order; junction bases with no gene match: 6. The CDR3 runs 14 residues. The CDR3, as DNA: TGCAGTGCTGGAGGACTAGCAAGCTCCTACGAGCAGTACTTC. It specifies CSAGGLASSYEQYF.

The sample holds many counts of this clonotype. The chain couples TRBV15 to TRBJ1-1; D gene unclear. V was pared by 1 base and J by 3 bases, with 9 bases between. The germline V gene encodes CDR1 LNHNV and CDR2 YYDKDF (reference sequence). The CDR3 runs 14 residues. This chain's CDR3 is CATSRGQIDTEAFF. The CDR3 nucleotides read TGTGCCACCAGCAGAGGACAAATAGACACTGAAGCTTTCTTT.

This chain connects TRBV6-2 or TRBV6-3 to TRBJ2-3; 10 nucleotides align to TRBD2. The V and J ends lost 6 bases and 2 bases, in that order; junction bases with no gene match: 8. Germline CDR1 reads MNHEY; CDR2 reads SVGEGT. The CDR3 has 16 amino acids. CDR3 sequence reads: CASRRWTSGNTDTQYF. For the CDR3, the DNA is TGTGCCAGCAGACGTTGGACTAGCGGAAACACAGATACGCAGTATTTT.

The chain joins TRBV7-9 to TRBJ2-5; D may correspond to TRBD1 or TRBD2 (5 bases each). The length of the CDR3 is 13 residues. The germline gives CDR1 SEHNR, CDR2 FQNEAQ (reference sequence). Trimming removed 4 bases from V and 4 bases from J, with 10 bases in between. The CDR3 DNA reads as TGTGCCAGCAGCTCTTCCGGGACAGAGACCCAGTACTTC. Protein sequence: CASSSSGTETQYF.

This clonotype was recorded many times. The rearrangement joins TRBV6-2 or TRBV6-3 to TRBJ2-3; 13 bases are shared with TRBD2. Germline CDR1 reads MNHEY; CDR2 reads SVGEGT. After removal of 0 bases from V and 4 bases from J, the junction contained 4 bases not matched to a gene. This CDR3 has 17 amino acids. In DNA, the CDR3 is TGTGCCAGCAGTTACTCTACTAGCGGGAGGGGGTCAGATACGCAGTATTTT. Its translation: CASSYSTSGRGSDTQYF.

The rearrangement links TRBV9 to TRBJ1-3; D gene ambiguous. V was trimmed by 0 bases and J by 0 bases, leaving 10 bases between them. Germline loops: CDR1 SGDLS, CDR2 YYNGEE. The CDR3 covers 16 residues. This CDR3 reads CASSVDSLTSGNTIYF. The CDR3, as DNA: TGTGCCAGCAGCGTAGACAGCCTAACCTCTGGAAACACCATATATTTT.

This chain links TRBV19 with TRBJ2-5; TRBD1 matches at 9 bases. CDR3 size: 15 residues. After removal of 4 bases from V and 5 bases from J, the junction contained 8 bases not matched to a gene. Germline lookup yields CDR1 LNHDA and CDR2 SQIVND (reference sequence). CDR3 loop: CASSTRDREGETQYF. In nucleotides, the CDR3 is TGTGCCAGTAGTACCCGGGACAGGGAGGGGGAGACCCAGTACTTC.

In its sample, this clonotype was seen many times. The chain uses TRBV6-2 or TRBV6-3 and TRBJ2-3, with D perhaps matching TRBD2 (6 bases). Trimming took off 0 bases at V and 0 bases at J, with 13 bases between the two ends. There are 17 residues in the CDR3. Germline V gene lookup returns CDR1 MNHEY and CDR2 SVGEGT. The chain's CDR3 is CASSYSWVSGSTDTQYF. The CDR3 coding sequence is TGTGCCAGCAGTTACTCGTGGGTTAGCGGTAGCACAGATACGCAGTATTTT.

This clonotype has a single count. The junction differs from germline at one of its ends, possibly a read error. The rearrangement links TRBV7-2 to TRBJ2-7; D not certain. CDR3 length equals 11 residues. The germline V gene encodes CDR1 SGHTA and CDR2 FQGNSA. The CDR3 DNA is TGTGCCAGCAGCTTAGGATACGAGCAGTGCTTC. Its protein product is CASSLGYEQCF.

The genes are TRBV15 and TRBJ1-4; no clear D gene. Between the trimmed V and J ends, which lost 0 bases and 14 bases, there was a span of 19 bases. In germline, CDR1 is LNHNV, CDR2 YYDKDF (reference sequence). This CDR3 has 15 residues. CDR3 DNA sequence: TGTGCCACCAGCAGAGATCGGGGAGGCGAGAGAGAGCTGTTTTTT. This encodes CATSRDRGGERELFF.

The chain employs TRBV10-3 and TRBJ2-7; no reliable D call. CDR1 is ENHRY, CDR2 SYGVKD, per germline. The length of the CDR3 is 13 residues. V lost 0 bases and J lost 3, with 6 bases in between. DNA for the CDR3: TGTGCCATCAGTGAGTCAGGAGTCTACGAGCAGTACTTC. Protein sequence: CAISESGVYEQYF.

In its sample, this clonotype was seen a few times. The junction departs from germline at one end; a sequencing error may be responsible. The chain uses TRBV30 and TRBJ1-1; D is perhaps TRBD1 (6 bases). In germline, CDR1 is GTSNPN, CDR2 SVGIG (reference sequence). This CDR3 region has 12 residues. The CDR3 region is CTWNRANTEAFF. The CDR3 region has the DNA TGTACCTGGAACAGGGCAAACACTGAAGCTTTCTTT. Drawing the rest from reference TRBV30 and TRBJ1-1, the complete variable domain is SQTIHQWPATLVQPVGSPLSLECTVEGTSNPNLYWYRQAAGRGLQLLFYSVGIGQISSEVPQNLSASRPQDRQFILSSKKLLLSDSGFYLCTWNRANTEAFFGQGTRLTVV.

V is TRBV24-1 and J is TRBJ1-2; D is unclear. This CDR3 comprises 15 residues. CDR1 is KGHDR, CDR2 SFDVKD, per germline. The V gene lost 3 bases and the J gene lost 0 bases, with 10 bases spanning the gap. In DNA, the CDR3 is TGTGCCACCAGTGATCCCCGGTTGGCTAACTATGGCTACACCTTC. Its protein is CATSDPRLANYGYTF.

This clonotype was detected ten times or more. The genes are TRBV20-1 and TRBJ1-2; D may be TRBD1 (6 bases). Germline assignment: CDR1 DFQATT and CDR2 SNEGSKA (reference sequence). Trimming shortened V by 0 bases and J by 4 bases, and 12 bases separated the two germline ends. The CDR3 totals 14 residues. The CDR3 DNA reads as TGCAGTGCTAGAGATCCGGACAGACTCTATGGCTACACCTTC. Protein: CSARDPDRLYGYTF.

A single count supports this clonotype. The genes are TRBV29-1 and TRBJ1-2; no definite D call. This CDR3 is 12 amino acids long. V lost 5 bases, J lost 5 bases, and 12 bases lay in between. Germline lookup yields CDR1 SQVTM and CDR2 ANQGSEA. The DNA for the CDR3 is TGCAGCGTTCCGGCTTTTCCTTATGGCTACACCTTC. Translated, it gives CSVPAFPYGYTF.

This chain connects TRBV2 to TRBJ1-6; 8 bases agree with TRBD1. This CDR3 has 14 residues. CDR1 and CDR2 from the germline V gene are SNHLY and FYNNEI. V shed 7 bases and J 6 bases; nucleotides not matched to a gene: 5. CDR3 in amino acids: CASIPDRANSPLHF. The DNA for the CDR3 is TGTGCCAGCATTCCGGACAGGGCTAATTCACCCCTCCACTTT.

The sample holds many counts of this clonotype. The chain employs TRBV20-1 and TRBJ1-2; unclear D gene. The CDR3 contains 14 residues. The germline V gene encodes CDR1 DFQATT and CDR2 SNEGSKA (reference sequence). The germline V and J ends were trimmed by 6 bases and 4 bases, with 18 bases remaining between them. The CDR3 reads CSATHPVLPYGYTF. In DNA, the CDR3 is TGCAGTGCCACACACCCGGTGCTACCCTATGGCTACACCTTC.

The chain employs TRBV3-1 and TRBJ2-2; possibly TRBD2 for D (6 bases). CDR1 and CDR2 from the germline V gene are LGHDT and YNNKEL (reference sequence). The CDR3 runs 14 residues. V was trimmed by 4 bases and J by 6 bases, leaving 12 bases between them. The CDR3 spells CASSLQPGAGELFF. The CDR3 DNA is TGTGCCAGCAGCCTACAGCCGGGGGCCGGGGAGCTGTTTTTT.

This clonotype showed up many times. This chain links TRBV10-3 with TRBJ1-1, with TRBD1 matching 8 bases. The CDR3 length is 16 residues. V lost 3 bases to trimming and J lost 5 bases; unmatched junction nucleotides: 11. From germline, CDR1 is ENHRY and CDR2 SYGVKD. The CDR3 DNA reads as TGTGCCATCAGTGAACAACAGGGGGGAGGGGAAACTGAAGCTTTCTTT. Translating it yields CAISEQQGGGETEAFF.